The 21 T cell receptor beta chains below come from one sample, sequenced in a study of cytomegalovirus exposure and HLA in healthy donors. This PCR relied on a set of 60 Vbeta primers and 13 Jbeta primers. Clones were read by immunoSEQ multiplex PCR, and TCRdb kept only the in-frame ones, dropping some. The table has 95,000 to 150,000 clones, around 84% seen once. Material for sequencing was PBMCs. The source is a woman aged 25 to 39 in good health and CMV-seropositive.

The CDR3: CASSQVRGPGNQPQHF. DNA of the CDR3: TGCGCCAGCAGCCAAGTGCGGGGGCCGGGCAATCAGCCCCAGCATTTT. The chain combines TRBV4-1 with TRBJ1-5; tentative D call: TRBD1 (6 bases). Trimming pared 1 base from V and 2 bases from J, leaving 12 bases between. This CDR3 is 16 amino acids long. Germline V gene lookup returns CDR1 MGHRA and CDR2 YSYEKL.

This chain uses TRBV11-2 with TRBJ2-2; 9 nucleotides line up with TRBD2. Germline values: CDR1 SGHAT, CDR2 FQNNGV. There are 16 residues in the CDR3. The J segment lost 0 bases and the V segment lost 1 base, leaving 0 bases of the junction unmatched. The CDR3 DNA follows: TGTGCCAGCAGCTTAGGACTAGCGGCGAACACCGGGGAGCTGTTTTTT. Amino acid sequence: CASSLGLAANTGELFF.

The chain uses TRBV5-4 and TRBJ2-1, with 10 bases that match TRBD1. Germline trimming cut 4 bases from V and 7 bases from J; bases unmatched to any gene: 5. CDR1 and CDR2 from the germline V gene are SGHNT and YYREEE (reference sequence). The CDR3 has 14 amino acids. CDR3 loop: CASSARTGGNEQFF. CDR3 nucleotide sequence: TGTGCCAGCAGCGCACGGACAGGGGGTAATGAGCAGTTCTTC.

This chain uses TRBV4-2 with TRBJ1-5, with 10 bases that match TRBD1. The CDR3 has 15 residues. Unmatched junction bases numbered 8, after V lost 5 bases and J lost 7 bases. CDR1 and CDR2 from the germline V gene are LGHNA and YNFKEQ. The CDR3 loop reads CASSGDRGRRQPQHF. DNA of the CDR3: TGTGCCAGCAGCGGAGACAGGGGGCGCCGACAGCCCCAGCATTTT.

CDR3 DNA: TGTGCCAGCAAGGACAGGGCAGATACGCAGTATTTT. Translating gives CASKDRADTQYF. J is TRBJ2-3 and V is TRBV2; 8 nucleotides line up with TRBD1. The CDR3 loop spans 12 amino acids. The J segment lost 4 bases and the V segment lost 7 bases, leaving 1 base of the junction unmatched. The germline V gene has CDR1 SNHLY and CDR2 FYNNEI.

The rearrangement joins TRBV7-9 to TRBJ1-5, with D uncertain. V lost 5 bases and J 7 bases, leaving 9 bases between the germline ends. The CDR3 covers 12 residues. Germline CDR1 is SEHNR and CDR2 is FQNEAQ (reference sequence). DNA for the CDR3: TGTGCCAGCAGCCTCGGAGGCCAGCCCCAGCATTTT. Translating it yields CASSLGGQPQHF.

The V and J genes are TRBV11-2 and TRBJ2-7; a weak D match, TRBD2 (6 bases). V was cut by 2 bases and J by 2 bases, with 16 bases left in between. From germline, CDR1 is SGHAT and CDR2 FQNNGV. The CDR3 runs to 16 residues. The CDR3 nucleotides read TGTGCCAGCAGCTTATATCGGGACTTCGAAACCTACGAGCAGTACTTC. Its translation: CASSLYRDFETYEQYF.

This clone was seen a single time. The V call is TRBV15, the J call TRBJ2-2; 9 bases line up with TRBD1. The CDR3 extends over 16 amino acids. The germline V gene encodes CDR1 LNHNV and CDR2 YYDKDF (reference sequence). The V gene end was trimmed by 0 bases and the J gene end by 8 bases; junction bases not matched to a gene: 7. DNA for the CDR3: TGTGCCACCAGCAGAGAGTTAAACAGGGGGCAAGGGGAGCTGTTTTTT. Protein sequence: CATSRELNRGQGELFF.

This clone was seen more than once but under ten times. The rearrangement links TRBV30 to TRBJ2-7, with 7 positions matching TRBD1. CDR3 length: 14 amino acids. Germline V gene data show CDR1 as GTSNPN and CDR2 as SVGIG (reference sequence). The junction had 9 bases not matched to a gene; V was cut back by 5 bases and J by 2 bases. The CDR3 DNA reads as TGTGCCTGGGTGCCGGACAGGCGACCCTACGAGCAGTACTTC. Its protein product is CAWVPDRRPYEQYF.

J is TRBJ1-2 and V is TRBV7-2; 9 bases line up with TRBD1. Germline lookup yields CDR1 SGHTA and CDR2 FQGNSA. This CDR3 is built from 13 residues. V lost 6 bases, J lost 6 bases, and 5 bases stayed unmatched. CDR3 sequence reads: CASRIRDRDGYTF. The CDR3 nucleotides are TGTGCCAGCAGAATCCGGGACAGGGATGGCTACACCTTC.

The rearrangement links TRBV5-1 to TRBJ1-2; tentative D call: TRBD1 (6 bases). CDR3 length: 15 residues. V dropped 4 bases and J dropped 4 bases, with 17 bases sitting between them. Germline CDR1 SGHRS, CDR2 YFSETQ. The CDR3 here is CASSQAQGPPYGYTF. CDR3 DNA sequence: TGCGCCAGCAGCCAAGCGCAGGGGCCCCCCTATGGCTACACCTTC.

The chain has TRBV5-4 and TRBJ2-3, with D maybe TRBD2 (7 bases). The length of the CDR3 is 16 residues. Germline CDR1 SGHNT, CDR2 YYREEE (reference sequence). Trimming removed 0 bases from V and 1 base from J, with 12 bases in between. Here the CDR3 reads CASSLEGGEGTDTQYF. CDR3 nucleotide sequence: TGTGCCAGCAGCTTGGAGGGGGGGGAGGGCACAGATACGCAGTATTTT.

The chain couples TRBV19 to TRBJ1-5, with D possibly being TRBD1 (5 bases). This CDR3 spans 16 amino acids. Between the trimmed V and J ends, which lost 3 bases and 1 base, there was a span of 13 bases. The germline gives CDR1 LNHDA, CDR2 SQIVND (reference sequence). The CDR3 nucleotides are TGTGCCAGTAGTATGCCTATTTGGGGCAGCAATCAGCCCCAGCATTTT. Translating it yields CASSMPIWGSNQPQHF.

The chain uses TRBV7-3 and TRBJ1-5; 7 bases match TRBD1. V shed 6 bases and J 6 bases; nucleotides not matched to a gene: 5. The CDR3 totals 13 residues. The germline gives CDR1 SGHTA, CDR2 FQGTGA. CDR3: CASSEGAGQPQHF. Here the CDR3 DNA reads TGTGCCAGCAGTGAGGGGGCGGGTCAGCCCCAGCATTTT.

Here the CDR3 reads CASSTQGGTNEKLFF. Written as DNA, the CDR3 is TGTGCCAGCAGCACCCAGGGGGGAACTAATGAAAAACTGTTTTTT. The chain is built from TRBV9 and TRBJ1-4; 7 bases agree with TRBD1. The CDR3 loop spans 15 amino acids. The germline V gene encodes CDR1 SGDLS and CDR2 YYNGEE. V lost 4 bases and J lost 1; bases outside the gene matches: 4.

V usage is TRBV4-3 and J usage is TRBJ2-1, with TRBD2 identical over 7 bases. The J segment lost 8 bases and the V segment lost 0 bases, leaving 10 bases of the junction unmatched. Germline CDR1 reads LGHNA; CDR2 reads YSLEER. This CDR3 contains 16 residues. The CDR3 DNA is TGCGCCAGCAGCCAAGATGGCCGGCGGGGGAGTGATGAGCAGTTCTTC. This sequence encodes CASSQDGRRGSDEQFF.

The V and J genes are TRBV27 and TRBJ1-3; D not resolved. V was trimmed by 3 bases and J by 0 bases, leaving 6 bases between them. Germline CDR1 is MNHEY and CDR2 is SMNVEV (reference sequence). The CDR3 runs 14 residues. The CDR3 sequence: CASSFRSSGNTIYF. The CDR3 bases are TGTGCCAGCAGTTTTCGGAGCTCTGGAAACACCATATATTTT.

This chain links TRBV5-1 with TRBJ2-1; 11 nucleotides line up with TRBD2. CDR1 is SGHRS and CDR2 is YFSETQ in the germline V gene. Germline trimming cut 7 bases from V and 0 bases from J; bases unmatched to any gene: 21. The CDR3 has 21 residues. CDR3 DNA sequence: TGCGCCAGCTCCGAGCCAGATGGAGGTCTAGCGGGGGGTAGCTCCTACAATGAGCAGTTCTTC. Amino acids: CASSEPDGGLAGGSSYNEQFF.

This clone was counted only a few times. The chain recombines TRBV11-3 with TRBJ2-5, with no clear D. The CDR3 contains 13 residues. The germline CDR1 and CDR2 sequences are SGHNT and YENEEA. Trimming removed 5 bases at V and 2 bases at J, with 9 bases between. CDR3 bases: TGTGCCAGCAGCGCAAGCGCACAAGAGACCCAGTACTTC. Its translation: CASSASAQETQYF.

DNA for the CDR3: TGCGCCAGCAGCCCCGTGGGCTCGGAGACCCAGTACTTC. Amino acid sequence: CASSPVGSETQYF. The genes are TRBV5-1 and TRBJ2-5; D unclear. V was shortened by 4 bases and J by 5 bases, with 12 bases between the two germline ends. The length of the CDR3 is 13 residues. Germline V CDR1 and CDR2: SGHRS, YFSETQ. The full variable domain, its missing parts supplied by reference TRBV5-1 and TRBJ2-5, is KAGVTQTPRYLIKTRGQQVTLSCSPISGHRSVSWYQQTPGQGLQFLFEYFSETQRNKGNFPGRFSGRQFSNSRSEMNVSTLELGDSALYLCASSPVGSETQYFGPGTRLLVL.

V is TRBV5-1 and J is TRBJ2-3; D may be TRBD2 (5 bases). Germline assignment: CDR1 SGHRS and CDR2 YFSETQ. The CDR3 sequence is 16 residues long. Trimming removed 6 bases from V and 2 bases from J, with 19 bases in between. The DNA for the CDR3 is TGCGCCAGCACCGCCAACCCGGGATTTCCCACAGATACGCAGTATTTT. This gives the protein CASTANPGFPTDTQYF.